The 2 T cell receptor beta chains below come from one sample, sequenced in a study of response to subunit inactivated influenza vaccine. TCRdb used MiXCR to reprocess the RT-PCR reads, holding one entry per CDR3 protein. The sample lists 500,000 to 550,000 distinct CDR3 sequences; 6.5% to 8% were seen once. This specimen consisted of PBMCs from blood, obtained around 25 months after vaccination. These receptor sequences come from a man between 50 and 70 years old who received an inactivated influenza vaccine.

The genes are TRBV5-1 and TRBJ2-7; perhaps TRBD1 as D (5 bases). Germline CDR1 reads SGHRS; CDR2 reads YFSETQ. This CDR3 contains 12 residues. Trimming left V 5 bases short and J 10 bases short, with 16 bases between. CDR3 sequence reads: CASSDGAREQYF. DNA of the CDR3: TGCGCCAGCAGTGATGGGGCTAGGGAACAGTACTTC.

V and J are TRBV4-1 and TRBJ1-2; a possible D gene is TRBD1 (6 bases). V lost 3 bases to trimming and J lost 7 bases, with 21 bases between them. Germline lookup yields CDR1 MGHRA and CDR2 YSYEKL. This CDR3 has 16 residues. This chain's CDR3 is CASSHSIRGKVGGYTF. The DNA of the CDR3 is TGCGCCAGCAGCCACTCCATCAGGGGTAAGGTGGGTGGCTACACCTTC.